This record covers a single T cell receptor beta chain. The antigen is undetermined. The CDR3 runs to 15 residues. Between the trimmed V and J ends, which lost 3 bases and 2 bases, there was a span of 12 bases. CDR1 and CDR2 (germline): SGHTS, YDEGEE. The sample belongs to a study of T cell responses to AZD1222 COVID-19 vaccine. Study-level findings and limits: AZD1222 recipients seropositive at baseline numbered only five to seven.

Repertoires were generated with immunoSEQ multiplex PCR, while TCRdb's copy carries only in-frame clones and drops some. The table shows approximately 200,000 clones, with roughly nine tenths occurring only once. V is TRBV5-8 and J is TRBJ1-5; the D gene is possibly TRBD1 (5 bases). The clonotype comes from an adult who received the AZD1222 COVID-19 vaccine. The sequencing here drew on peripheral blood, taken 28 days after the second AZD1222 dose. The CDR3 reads CASSSGVDGNQPQHF. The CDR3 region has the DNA TGTGCCAGCAGCTCGGGGGTTGATGGCAATCAGCCCCAGCATTTT.